This TCR beta chain was identified in a study of CD8+CD57+ T cells in acquired aplastic anemia. The study's findings and limits: The number of CD8+ CDR3 sequences shared by patients and controls was twenty-nine.

Worth noting for this clonotype: Its target is unknown.

CD8+CD57+ cell expansion had been shown by flow cytometry in patients chosen for sequencing. Genomic DNA acted as the template from which TCR beta VDJ combination and CDR3 sequence profiling were carried out. TCRdb passed the reads through MiXCR, listing each CDR3 protein once. The sample consists of 170,000 or so distinct CDR3 sequences, around 60% of them appearing once. The CDR3 length is 13 residues. The germline V and J ends were trimmed by 1 base and 6 bases, with 6 bases remaining between them. CDR1 SEHNR and CDR2 FQNEAQ come from the germline V gene (reference sequence). The receptor comes from a human donor with aplastic anemia. The chain couples TRBV7-9 to TRBJ1-4; D is uncertain. The sample comprised sorted CD4+, CD8+, or CD8+CD57+ T cells (not recorded which) from PBMCs. The CDR3 region is CASSLVTDEKLFF. The CDR3 DNA sequence: TGTGCCAGCAGCTTAGTTACCGATGAAAAACTGTTTTTT.